This TCR beta chain is drawn from a study of CD4 T cells in relation to SARS-CoV-2 and coronaviruses. The wider study: Median patient age was 38.5 years, spanning 21 to 72 years.

On this clone: The antigen is not known.

The data were produced by immunoSEQ multiplex PCR, yet TCRdb's version contains in-frame clones alone and is incomplete. This table has about 36,000 clones, over 60% appearing once. V was pared by 4 bases and J by 1 base, with 3 bases of the junction left unmatched. This CDR3 contains 15 residues. CDR1 is LNHDA and CDR2 is SQIVND in the germline V gene (reference sequence). Naive and memory CD4+ T cells came from enriched cryopreserved PBMCs. Fewer than 130,000 naive or memory CD4+ cells were cultured with CEF peptides for approximately eleven days. The genes are TRBV19 and TRBJ2-1; 8 bases agree with TRBD2. This TCR was recovered from an adult with COVID-19. Sequences were obtained from memory CD4+ T cells from PBMCs, cultured in vitro. CDR3 protein: CASSTIAGSYNEQFF. The CDR3 DNA reads as TGTGCCAGTAGTACCATAGCGGGGTCCTACAATGAGCAGTTCTTC.